The rows below give T cell receptor beta chains drawn from one sample of a study of PD-1 blockade in classical Hodgkin lymphoma. Clones were sequenced by immunoSEQ multiplex PCR, and TCRdb holds only the in-frame ones, with some missing. Of tens of thousands of clones listed, 73% are singletons. The source was peripheral blood mononuclear cells (PBMCs), collected at baseline. These receptor sequences come from a human donor with classical Hodgkin lymphoma. Both conserved end residues are part of each CDR3.

V gene	J gene	CDR3 protein
TRBV6-5	TRBJ1-2	CASSYQKAGDDYGYTF
TRBV5-1	TRBJ2-1	CASSFSGTRTHNEQFF
TRBV5-1	TRBJ2-5	CASSLWREAETQYF
TRBV6-1	TRBJ2-5	CASSVQGGVGETQYF
TRBV7-6	TRBJ2-3	CASSVGTSGGDTQYF
TRBV12-1	TRBJ2-1	CASSFSSERSSYNEQFF
TRBV11-2	TRBJ2-3	CASSLVAGLADTQYF
TRBV5-1	TRBJ1-2	CASSPSQGVNYGYTF
TRBV9	TRBJ2-5	CASSVGLASVQETQYF
TRBV5-1	TRBJ1-1	CASSFGSMNTEAFF
TRBV30	TRBJ2-7	CAGRGQLYEQYF
TRBV11-2	TRBJ2-7	CASNGGASYEQYF
TRBV12-5	TRBJ1-1	CASGLVSGSGTNTEAFF
TRBV10-2	TRBJ1-2	CASSPGTGDGYTF
TRBV29-1	TRBJ1-1	CSGGGPSVEAFF
TRBV5-1	TRBJ2-1	CASSVQGAGVGNEQFF
TRBV27	TRBJ1-2	CASSLGGNYGYTF
TRBV5-6	TRBJ2-1	CASSPPYSGPYNEQFF
TRBV9	TRBJ2-7	CASSSIEQGPYEQYF
TRBV7-7	TRBJ2-2	CASSLEKLGGELFF
TRBV9	TRBJ1-2	CASSQGGAYGYTF
TRBV6-1	TRBJ2-7	CASSEGQGGNEQYF
TRBV7-2	TRBJ2-6	CASSLARQGRESSGANVLTF
TRBV4-1	TRBJ1-2	CASSQDLFGMLSGVSGYTF
TRBV29-1	TRBJ2-1	CSVGGISGRNYNEQFF
TRBV7-8	TRBJ2-1	CASSLHFSPGTSGVNEQFF
TRBV11-2	TRBJ2-5	CASSLGPGQGPQETQYF
TRBV5-1	TRBJ2-1	CASSLLLAGGGEQFF
TRBV2	TRBJ1-1	CASSGAWAGGGFF
TRBV7-9	TRBJ1-2	CASSHVTANYGYTF
TRBV5-1	TRBJ1-4	CASSPTGKTNEKLFF
TRBV28	TRBJ1-3	CASSLAGSGNTIYF
TRBV11-3	TRBJ1-4	CASSWAGTDNEKLFF
TRBV6-1	TRBJ1-5	CASSEGVVNQPQHF
TRBV5-1	TRBJ1-1	CASSLEGVANTEAFF
TRBV5-4	TRBJ1-1	CASSLRGGTEAFF
TRBV27	TRBJ2-3	CASRRDSPSTDTQYF
TRBV28	TRBJ2-6	CASSFLSGANVLTF
TRBV5-6	TRBJ2-3	CASSSLREGQDTQYF
TRBV2	TRBJ2-7	CASGRGGTYEQYF
TRBV5-4	TRBJ2-2	CASSLEAGVGGELFF
TRBV7-7	TRBJ1-1	CASTLTDGQALAFF
TRBV5-1	TRBJ2-2	CASSPAGRENTGELFF
TRBV2	TRBJ1-4	CASSPTGFNEKLFF
TRBV5-1	TRBJ1-1	CASSLVRTVNTEAFF
TRBV30	TRBJ1-1	CAWSLGAGGTEAFF
TRBV29-1	TRBJ1-4	CSVGWGRGEKLFF
TRBV5-1	TRBJ2-7	CASRPGQTTGAYEQYF
TRBV5-1	TRBJ2-5	CASSFLGQGQETQYF